The text below deals with one T cell receptor (beta chain). Its specificity is unknown. V was clipped by 3 bases and J by 4 bases; unmatched bases: 9. Germline V gene sequence: CDR1 SGHVS, CDR2 FQNEAQ. The CDR3 covers 16 residues. This sample was included in a study of T cell repertoires in cytomegalovirus infection. Study as a whole: Both recently identified HLA-C-restricted and well-studied HLA-B-restricted CMV epitopes were used in the study. Public TCR beta signatures indicated both CMV infection and matching HLA type.

TCRdb independently ran MiXCR on the reads; one entry per CDR3 protein. The profile shows 300,000 to 400,000 distinct CDR3 sequences, approximately 32% of them singletons. This sequence originates from a human donor in good health (CMV status not recorded). Some clones in this sample may be carry-over from other donors' samples. Sequenced material: cultured PBMCs, taken from culture after CMV antigen stimulation. The chain is built from TRBV7-8 and TRBJ1-1, with TRBD1 identical over 9 bases. The CDR3 nucleotides read TGTGCCAGCAGCTTGCAAACACAGGGGGCAAGCACTGAAGCTTTCTTT. Translated, it gives CASSLQTQGASTEAFF.